This T cell receptor (beta chain) was sequenced for a study of blood T cell repertoires in COVID-19. In the authors' methods: Amplification from reference gene primers served as the basis for estimated nucleated cell counts. The protocol was immunoSEQ multiplex PCR, while the TCRdb copy is restricted to in-frame clones and leaves out a portion. The V and J calls and clone size were taken over from that table, and D and trimming were inferred from the DNA. Of some 320,000 clones in the sample, 90% were seen once. The ends lost 3 bases at V and 0 bases at J; junction bases unmatched: 7. CDR1 SGHAT and CDR2 FQNNGV come from the germline V gene. The CDR3 length is 16 residues.

The rearrangement links TRBV11-2 to TRBJ1-1, with 7 positions matching TRBD1. The sequence was obtained from a man aged 55 to 70 who had recovered from COVID-19. The sequenced material came from PBMCs or T cells enriched from blood (not recorded which). The CDR3 spells CASSFRAQGVNTEAFF. The CDR3 nucleotides read TGTGCCAGCAGCTTTAGGGCGCAGGGGGTGAACACTGAAGCTTTCTTT.